The rows below give T cell receptor beta chains drawn from one sample of a study of cytomegalovirus exposure and HLA in healthy donors. Profiling relied on immunoSEQ multiplex PCR, and the TCRdb table lists in-frame clones only, not all of them. This table has roughly 130,000 clones, around 85% appearing once. The sequencing input was PBMCs. Every receptor here comes from a boy between 10 and 17 years old in good health and CMV-seronegative. The CDR3 runs from the conserved cysteine through the conserved F or W. The order of the fields is CDR3 DNA, CDR3 protein, clone size, V gene, D gene, J gene. The D gene is left open where the match is weak. Clone size is shown for a subset of rows, as once, few, many or a class of expanded clone.

CDR3nt: TGTGCCAGTACCCCGGGGGGGGGCAAGACCTACAATGAGCAGTTCTTC
CDR3aa: CASTPGGGKTYNEQFF
abundance: -
v_gene: TRBV19
d_gene: TRBD2
j_gene: TRBJ2-1

CDR3nt: TGCGCCAGCAGCCAAGGGGTCCAGGAGAACACTGAAGCTTTCTTT
CDR3aa: CASSQGVQENTEAFF
abundance: few
v_gene: TRBV4-1
d_gene: -
j_gene: TRBJ1-1

CDR3nt: TGTGCCAGCAGCGTCCACCCTAGCGGGGGCTACGAGCAGTACTTC
CDR3aa: CASSVHPSGGYEQYF
abundance: once
v_gene: TRBV9
d_gene: TRBD2
j_gene: TRBJ2-7

CDR3nt: TGTGCCAGCAGTGAAGCGCGGACAGGCTACGAGCAGTACTTC
CDR3aa: CASSEARTGYEQYF
abundance: -
v_gene: TRBV2
d_gene: TRBD1
j_gene: TRBJ2-7

CDR3nt: TGTGCCAGCAGCGGACAGGCTGGGCAAAGGGTCTACACCTTC
CDR3aa: CASSGQAGQRVYTF
abundance: -
v_gene: TRBV25-1
d_gene: TRBD1
j_gene: TRBJ1-2

CDR3nt: TGTGCCAGCAGTTACTCTCCGGGATGCGGCTACACCTTC
CDR3aa: CASSYSPGCGYTF
abundance: -
v_gene: TRBV6-5
d_gene: -
j_gene: TRBJ1-2

CDR3nt: TGTGCCTGGAGTTCTACAGGGGCGGGTCAGCCCCAGCATTTT
CDR3aa: CAWSSTGAGQPQHF
abundance: -
v_gene: TRBV30
d_gene: TRBD1
j_gene: TRBJ1-5

CDR3nt: TGTGCCAGCAGCCCGGGACAGGGGAGGGGGTTTTACGAGCAGTACTTC
CDR3aa: CASSPGQGRGFYEQYF
abundance: -
v_gene: TRBV7-2
d_gene: TRBD1
j_gene: TRBJ2-7

CDR3nt: TGTGCCAGCAGCCCACGACTGCGGGCCCCAAGTCGTTTCTTT
CDR3aa: CASSPRLRAPSRFF
abundance: few
v_gene: TRBV5-4
d_gene: -
j_gene: TRBJ1-1

CDR3nt: TGTGCCATCAGTGAGTCGATCAGGGCAGAAAGTAATGAAAAACTGTTTTTT
CDR3aa: CAISESIRAESNEKLFF
abundance: -
v_gene: TRBV10-3
d_gene: -
j_gene: TRBJ1-4

CDR3nt: TGTGCCAGCAGCTTAGGTCTGGAGGGGACCGAGCAGTACTTC
CDR3aa: CASSLGLEGTEQYF
abundance: -
v_gene: TRBV13
d_gene: -
j_gene: TRBJ2-7

CDR3nt: TGTGCCAGTAGTATGACAGGGGTTAGGGGCTTCACTGAAGCTTTCTTT
CDR3aa: CASSMTGVRGFTEAFF
abundance: -
v_gene: TRBV19
d_gene: TRBD1
j_gene: TRBJ1-1

CDR3nt: TGCGCCAACCACGACAGGGACCGGGGTGGCACCGGGGAGCTGTTTTTT
CDR3aa: CANHDRDRGGTGELFF
abundance: few
v_gene: TRBV4-3
d_gene: TRBD1
j_gene: TRBJ2-2

CDR3nt: TGTGCCACCAGCGTGGGAGGGGCTAGCACAGATACGCAGTATTTT
CDR3aa: CATSVGGASTDTQYF
abundance: few
v_gene: TRBV15
d_gene: TRBD2
j_gene: TRBJ2-3

CDR3nt: TGTGCCAGTAGTATAGATCGCGGGACAGGGATTTACTATGGCTACACCTTC
CDR3aa: CASSIDRGTGIYYGYTF
abundance: -
v_gene: TRBV19
d_gene: TRBD1
j_gene: TRBJ1-2

CDR3nt: TGTGCCAGCAGTGATAATAGCGGGAGAGAAAAAGGTCTCGAGCAGTACTTC
CDR3aa: CASSDNSGREKGLEQYF
abundance: -
v_gene: TRBV25-1
d_gene: TRBD2
j_gene: TRBJ2-7

CDR3nt: TGTGCCAGCAGGGAGACCCGAAAAAATGAGCAGTTCTTC
CDR3aa: CASRETRKNEQFF
abundance: once
v_gene: TRBV5-6
d_gene: -
j_gene: TRBJ2-1

CDR3nt: TGCGCCAGCAGCCACGGGAGGGCCCTGAACTATGGCTACACCTTC
CDR3aa: CASSHGRALNYGYTF
abundance: -
v_gene: TRBV4-1
d_gene: -
j_gene: TRBJ1-2

CDR3nt: TGTGCCATCAGTGAGTCGGGGACAGGGGATAACTATGGCTACACCTTC
CDR3aa: CAISESGTGDNYGYTF
abundance: -
v_gene: TRBV10-3
d_gene: TRBD1
j_gene: TRBJ1-2

CDR3nt: TGTGCCAGCAGCAAATACGCAAGCGGGGGTAGCACAGATACGCAGTATTTT
CDR3aa: CASSKYASGGSTDTQYF
abundance: -
v_gene: TRBV7-3
d_gene: TRBD2
j_gene: TRBJ2-3

CDR3nt: TGTGCCAGCAGCTCCCCTAGGTGGCTACAAGAGACCCAGTACTTC
CDR3aa: CASSSPRWLQETQYF
abundance: -
v_gene: TRBV7-9
d_gene: -
j_gene: TRBJ2-5

CDR3nt: TGCGCCAGCAGCCCGTCGGGACAGGGGGTCAACGAGCAGTACTTC
CDR3aa: CASSPSGQGVNEQYF
abundance: -
v_gene: TRBV5-1
d_gene: TRBD1
j_gene: TRBJ2-7

CDR3nt: TGTGCCAGCAGCCCAAACCCTGGGACAGGGGACTATGGCTACACCTTC
CDR3aa: CASSPNPGTGDYGYTF
abundance: -
v_gene: TRBV7-9
d_gene: TRBD1
j_gene: TRBJ1-2

CDR3nt: TGTGCCAGCAGCGTAGGGACAGGGTGGGGACAGCCCCAGCATTTT
CDR3aa: CASSVGTGWGQPQHF
abundance: -
v_gene: TRBV9
d_gene: TRBD1
j_gene: TRBJ1-5

CDR3nt: TGTGCCAGCAGTCTATCTCCGGGACAGCCTGAAGCTTTCTTT
CDR3aa: CASSLSPGQPEAFF
abundance: few
v_gene: TRBV6-5
d_gene: TRBD1
j_gene: TRBJ1-1

CDR3nt: TGCGCCAGCAGCTTGTTGGCTCAAGAGACCCAGTACTTC
CDR3aa: CASSLLAQETQYF
abundance: -
v_gene: TRBV5-1
d_gene: -
j_gene: TRBJ2-5

CDR3nt: TGCGCCAGCAGCCTCAGGGATCGCACAGATACGCAGTATTTT
CDR3aa: CASSLRDRTDTQYF
abundance: -
v_gene: TRBV5-1
d_gene: -
j_gene: TRBJ2-3

CDR3nt: TGTGCCATCAGTGAGTCTAAGAAGCCTAGCGGGAGTAATGAGCAGTTCTTC
CDR3aa: CAISESKKPSGSNEQFF
abundance: -
v_gene: TRBV10-3
d_gene: TRBD2
j_gene: TRBJ2-1

CDR3nt: TGTGCCAGTAGTATAGGAGGGGGAGTGGATAGCACTGAAGCTTTCTTT
CDR3aa: CASSIGGGVDSTEAFF
abundance: -
v_gene: TRBV19
d_gene: -
j_gene: TRBJ1-1

CDR3nt: TGTGCCAGCAGCCTAGTTCGGGGTGACGAGCAGTACTTC
CDR3aa: CASSLVRGDEQYF
abundance: -
v_gene: TRBV11-3
d_gene: -
j_gene: TRBJ2-7

CDR3nt: TGTGCCAGCAGTCGGAGCGGGGTCAAACAAGAGACCCAGTACTTC
CDR3aa: CASSRSGVKQETQYF
abundance: -
v_gene: TRBV5-6
d_gene: TRBD2
j_gene: TRBJ2-5

CDR3nt: TGCGCCAGCAGCCAAGGGTTGATCAGGGCCTCAAATCAGCCCCAGCATTTT
CDR3aa: CASSQGLIRASNQPQHF
abundance: -
v_gene: TRBV4-3
d_gene: -
j_gene: TRBJ1-5

CDR3nt: TGTGCCAGCAGGGGGACTAGCGGGGGGGTACAGTTCTTC
CDR3aa: CASRGTSGGVQFF
abundance: -
v_gene: TRBV6-5
d_gene: TRBD2
j_gene: TRBJ2-1

CDR3nt: TGCGCCAGCAGCAAGGACAGGCAGAACACTGAAGCTTTCTTT
CDR3aa: CASSKDRQNTEAFF
abundance: few
v_gene: TRBV5-1
d_gene: TRBD1
j_gene: TRBJ1-1

CDR3nt: TGTGCCAGCAGCTTGTCAGGGGGTCAGCCCCAGCATTTT
CDR3aa: CASSLSGGQPQHF
abundance: -
v_gene: TRBV7-2
d_gene: TRBD1
j_gene: TRBJ1-5

CDR3nt: TGTGCCATCAGCAACAGGGGAACCTACGAGCAGTACTTC
CDR3aa: CAISNRGTYEQYF
abundance: -
v_gene: TRBV10-3
d_gene: TRBD1
j_gene: TRBJ2-7

CDR3nt: TGTGCCAGCAGCCCTAGCACAGATACGCAGTATTTT
CDR3aa: CASSPSTDTQYF
abundance: -
v_gene: TRBV11-2
d_gene: -
j_gene: TRBJ2-3

CDR3nt: TGCGCCAGCAGCCAAGATCCCTGGACAGGGATTGGGACCGGGGAGCTGTTTTTT
CDR3aa: CASSQDPWTGIGTGELFF
abundance: -
v_gene: TRBV4-3
d_gene: TRBD1
j_gene: TRBJ2-2

CDR3nt: TGCAGTGCTAGAGATACGCGGGATCTCTTT
CDR3aa: CSARDTRDLF
abundance: -
v_gene: TRBV20-1
d_gene: -
j_gene: TRBJ1-1

CDR3nt: TGCAGCGTAGGACACTGGGCTGAAGCTTTCTTT
CDR3aa: CSVGHWAEAFF
abundance: -
v_gene: TRBV29-1
d_gene: -
j_gene: TRBJ1-1

CDR3nt: TGTGCCAGCAGCTCAGTGCAGTTCTTC
CDR3aa: CASSSVQFF
abundance: once
v_gene: TRBV7-8
d_gene: -
j_gene: TRBJ2-1

CDR3nt: TGTGCCAGCAGCTTCGACGACAGGGTGAGGGAAAAACTGTTTTTT
CDR3aa: CASSFDDRVREKLFF
abundance: -
v_gene: TRBV7-9
d_gene: TRBD1
j_gene: TRBJ1-4

CDR3nt: TGTGCCAGCAGCTCTAGCGGGGGGATTGAGTTCTTC
CDR3aa: CASSSSGGIEFF
abundance: few
v_gene: TRBV5-6
d_gene: TRBD2
j_gene: TRBJ2-1

CDR3nt: TGTGCCAGCAGCGAGCGGGGGGGCACAGATACGCAGTATTTT
CDR3aa: CASSERGGTDTQYF
abundance: -
v_gene: TRBV5-4
d_gene: TRBD2
j_gene: TRBJ2-3

CDR3nt: TGCGCCACCCCGTACAGCGACCCGGACAGGGGGCTCCCGAGAAGACGTCGGGATTCCTACGAGCAGTACTTC
CDR3aa: CATPYSDPDRGLPRRRRDSYEQYF
abundance: -
v_gene: TRBV5-1
d_gene: TRBD1
j_gene: TRBJ2-7

CDR3nt: TGTGCCAGCAGCCGAACCGGGACAAGCAATCAGCCCCAGCATTTT
CDR3aa: CASSRTGTSNQPQHF
abundance: -
v_gene: TRBV6-5
d_gene: -
j_gene: TRBJ1-5

CDR3nt: TGTGCCAGCCGGGACAGGGTTAATGAAAAACTGTTTTTT
CDR3aa: CASRDRVNEKLFF
abundance: few
v_gene: TRBV6-1
d_gene: TRBD1
j_gene: TRBJ1-4

CDR3nt: TGTGCCAGCAAGGACACCTGGGGGGCTGAAGCTTTCTTT
CDR3aa: CASKDTWGAEAFF
abundance: -
v_gene: TRBV2
d_gene: -
j_gene: TRBJ1-1

CDR3nt: TGTGCCAGCAGCGTAGGTGGGGGCCGTGACTATGGCTACACCTTC
CDR3aa: CASSVGGGRDYGYTF
abundance: -
v_gene: TRBV9
d_gene: -
j_gene: TRBJ1-2